The sequence of this TCR beta chain was determined in a study of T-cell memory formation after mild COVID-19. MiXCR, run by TCRdb on the 5' RACE reads, gives a single entry per CDR3 protein. This sample has hundreds of thousands of distinct CDR3 sequences, with around a sixth found just once. Broader study findings: The study found contracting CD4+ clones mainly in CM and EM and contracting CD8+ clones in EMRA.

Details on this clonotype: Its antigen is not identified.

This CDR3 contains 16 residues. Germline V lookup: CDR1 KGHDR, CDR2 SFDVKD. Trimming cost V 4 bases and J 2 bases; bases outside gene matches: 5. The TCR was taken from an adult woman who had mild COVID-19 (a few samples of this study predate the infection). Cell type and time point are not known. The chain joins TRBV24-1 to TRBJ2-1; 9 bases fit TRBD1. The specimen sequenced was PBMCs or a T cell subset sorted from them (not recorded which). CDR3 sequence: CATSEPGQGPYNEQFF. For the CDR3, the DNA is TGTGCCACCAGTGAGCCCGGACAGGGGCCCTACAATGAGCAGTTCTTC.